This record covers a single TCR beta chain. Its antigen is unidentified. Generated by immunoSEQ multiplex PCR, the TCRdb table keeps only in-frame clones and is missing some. The table lists tens of thousands of clones, approximately 88% of them singletons, with over 20% in the top ten. This specimen belongs to a study of T cells in localized non-small cell lung cancer. Findings of the study overall: Uninvolved nearby lung showed the greatest T cell clonality, exceeding that found in tumor. For the top 100 tumor clones, a median about 57 also appeared in adjacent lung. A denser population of T cells in blood accompanied longer overall survival.

The CDR3 contains 15 residues. Between the trimmed V and J ends, which lost 5 bases and 0 bases, there was a span of 11 bases. Germline V lookup: CDR1 SEHNR, CDR2 FQNEAQ (reference sequence). Material: peripheral blood, obtained before any cancer treatment. The chain has TRBV7-9 and TRBJ2-1; D is perhaps TRBD2 (6 bases). The sequence came from a man aged 40-75 years with stage I squamous cell lung carcinoma. CDR3 DNA: TGTGCCAGCAGCCCTGGGAGGAGCTCCTACAATGAGCAGTTCTTC. Amino acid sequence: CASSPGRSSYNEQFF.